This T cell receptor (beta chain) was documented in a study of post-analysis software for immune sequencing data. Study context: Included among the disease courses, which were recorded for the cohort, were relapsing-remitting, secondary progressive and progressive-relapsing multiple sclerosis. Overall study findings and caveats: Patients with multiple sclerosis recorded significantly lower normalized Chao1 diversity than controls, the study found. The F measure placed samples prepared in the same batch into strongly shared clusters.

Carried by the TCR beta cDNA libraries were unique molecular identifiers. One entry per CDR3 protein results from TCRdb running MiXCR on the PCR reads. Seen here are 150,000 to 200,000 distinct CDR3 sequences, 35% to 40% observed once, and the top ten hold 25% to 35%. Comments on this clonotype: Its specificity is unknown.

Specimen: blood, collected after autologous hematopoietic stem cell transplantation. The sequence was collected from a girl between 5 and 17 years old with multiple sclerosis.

CDR3 in amino acids: CASSQAGVTSYEQYF. CDR3 bases: TGCGCCAGCAGTCAAGCGGGAGTGACATCCTACGAGCAGTACTTC. The chain couples TRBV10-2 to TRBJ2-7, with 8 nucleotides matching TRBD2. J gave up 1 base and V 5 bases, and 7 bases lay outside the gene matches. The CDR3 length is 15 residues. Germline V gene data show CDR1 as WSHSY and CDR2 as SAAADI.